The 27 T cell receptor beta chains below all came from one sample that was sequenced in a study of T cells after yellow fever vaccination. Using its own MiXCR run on the 5' RACE reads, TCRdb lists one record per CDR3 protein. The table shows about 350,000 distinct CDR3 sequences, with about 4% occurring only once. The sample here was PBMCs, taken 5 days after the yellow fever booster vaccination. Every receptor here comes from a man between 18 and 35 years old who received the YFV17D yellow fever vaccine.

At least ten counts were recorded for this clonotype. The rearrangement joins TRBV20-1 to TRBJ2-2; 12 bases match TRBD2. V shed 1 base and J 4 bases; nucleotides not matched to a gene: 7. This CDR3 comprises 17 residues. The germline gives CDR1 DFQATT, CDR2 SNEGSKA (reference sequence). CDR3 sequence: CSARGPSGGAGTGELFF. The CDR3, as DNA: TGCAGTGCTAGAGGTCCTAGCGGGGGGGCCGGCACCGGGGAGCTGTTTTTT.

Only a few counts were recorded for this clonotype. The chain joins TRBV3-1 to TRBJ2-7; D not resolved. The V gene's germline CDR1 is LGHDT and CDR2 YNNKEL (reference sequence). This CDR3 has 12 amino acids. Trimming stripped 1 base from V and 6 bases from J, with 7 bases between. The CDR3, as DNA: TGTGCCAGCAGCCAAGCCGCTGGCGAGCAGTACTTC. Protein product: CASSQAAGEQYF.

This chain uses TRBV6-6 with TRBJ2-7; possible D gene TRBD1, 5 bases. The V and J ends lost 4 bases and 1 base respectively, with 14 bases between them. The germline V gene has CDR1 MNHNY and CDR2 SVGAGI (reference sequence). This CDR3 is 15 amino acids long. CDR3 sequence reads: CASSSRTRASYEQYV. DNA for the CDR3: TGTGCCAGCAGTTCCCGAACCAGGGCGTCCTACGAGCAGTACGTC.

The chain couples TRBV7-6 to TRBJ2-2; tentatively, D is TRBD2 (6 bases). V was pared by 1 base and J by 5 bases, with 11 bases between. CDR1 and CDR2 from the germline V gene are SGHVS and FNYEAQ. The CDR3 covers 15 residues. The CDR3 loop is CASSLVAGSTGELFF. The CDR3 bases are TGTGCCAGCAGCTTAGTTGCGGGGAGTACCGGGGAGCTGTTTTTT.

In its sample, this clonotype was seen a few times. The chain carries TRBV7-8 and TRBJ2-2; TRBD2 matches 9 bases. V lost 9 bases and J lost 5; bases outside the gene matches: 13. The CDR3 is made up of 16 amino acids. In germline, CDR1 is SGHVS, CDR2 FQNEAQ. The CDR3 here is CASSRAGGPRTGELFF. CDR3 nucleotide sequence: TGTGCCAGTTCGCGGGCGGGGGGGCCGCGGACCGGGGAGCTGTTTTTT.

This clonotype was seen only a few times. This sequence joins TRBV20-1 and TRBJ2-5; D is uncertain. Germline V CDR1 and CDR2: DFQATT, SNEGSKA (reference sequence). Trimming cost V 1 base and J 4 bases, with 13 bases left between them. The CDR3 has 14 residues. The CDR3 spells CSARAPPARETQYF. Here the CDR3 DNA reads TGCAGTGCTAGAGCCCCGCCAGCTCGAGAGACCCAGTACTTC.

J is TRBJ1-5 and V is TRBV6-2 or TRBV6-3; D is unresolved. CDR1 MNHEY and CDR2 SVGEGT come from the germline V gene. The CDR3 totals 12 residues. V lost 4 bases, J lost 10 bases, and 11 bases lay in between. Here the CDR3 reads CASSSRQGPQHF. The DNA of the CDR3 is TGTGCCAGCAGTTCCCGGCAAGGCCCCCAGCATTTT.

This clonotype was counted many times. The chain couples TRBV5-1 to TRBJ1-1; perhaps TRBD1 as D (5 bases). Trimming removed 4 bases from V and 3 bases from J, with 13 bases in between. The CDR3 sequence is 14 residues long. The germline V gene encodes CDR1 SGHRS and CDR2 YFSETQ. CDR3 sequence reads: CASSSGPGDTEAFF. DNA of the CDR3: TGCGCCAGCAGCAGCGGGCCGGGGGACACTGAAGCTTTCTTT.

At least ten counts were recorded for this clonotype. The CDR3 sequence: CASSLTGTSGGYNEQFF. The CDR3 DNA sequence: TGTGCCAGCAGCTTAACAGGGACTAGCGGGGGCTACAATGAGCAGTTCTTC. The chain employs TRBV7-3 and TRBJ2-1, with 14 bases that match TRBD2. V shed 0 bases, J shed 3 bases, and the junction held 1 base outside the gene matches. The CDR3 contains 17 residues. Germline values: CDR1 SGHTA, CDR2 FQGTGA.

This rearrangement joins TRBV7-8 to TRBJ2-7; possible D gene TRBD2, 6 bases. V lost 5 bases, J lost 5 bases, and 16 bases lay in between. This CDR3 comprises 14 residues. Germline CDR1 SGHVS, CDR2 FQNEAQ. CDR3 residues: CASSRRRVGDEQYF. The CDR3, as DNA: TGTGCCAGCAGCAGAAGGAGGGTAGGGGACGAGCAGTACTTC.

The chain employs TRBV12-3 or TRBV12-4 and TRBJ2-3; D is undetermined. V was trimmed by 2 bases and J by 6 bases, leaving 3 bases between them. This CDR3 has 11 amino acids. CDR3 DNA sequence: TGTGCCAGCAGTTTATTGGATACGCAGTATTTT. Translated: CASSLLDTQYF.

This sequence joins TRBV5-1 and TRBJ2-5; 10 bases agree with TRBD2. V lost 4 bases, J lost 6 bases, and 9 bases stayed unmatched. Germline V lookup: CDR1 SGHRS, CDR2 YFSETQ. The CDR3 extends over 15 amino acids. In DNA, the CDR3 is TGCGCCAGCAGCCCAACAAGCGGGGGGGATCAGACCCAGTACTTC. It is translated as CASSPTSGGDQTQYF.

This clonotype was seen a few times. The chain carries TRBV4-1 and TRBJ2-4; 7 nucleotides match TRBD2. Germline lookup yields CDR1 MGHRA and CDR2 YSYEKL. V dropped 5 bases and J dropped 2; count of bases not matched to a gene: 6. The CDR3 length is 15 residues. The CDR3 loop is CASSAPLAPKNIQYF. DNA of the CDR3: TGCGCCAGCAGCGCCCCACTAGCGCCCAAAAACATTCAGTACTTC.

The chain links TRBV6-6 to TRBJ2-5, with D uncertain. The germline gives CDR1 MNHNY, CDR2 SVGAGI (reference sequence). The CDR3 consists of 15 residues. V lost 2 bases to trimming and J lost 0 bases, with 10 bases between them. The CDR3 DNA follows: TGTGCCAGCAGTTACGGACCCAACCACCAAGAGACCCAGTACTTC. It is translated as CASSYGPNHQETQYF.

The chain uses TRBV28 and TRBJ1-4; D perhaps matches TRBD1 (5 bases). V was clipped by 2 bases and J by 7 bases, with 11 bases between them. In germline, CDR1 is MDHEN, CDR2 SYDVKM. The CDR3 contains 14 residues. CDR3 residues: CASSLGGEIEKLFF. CDR3 DNA: TGTGCCAGCAGTTTAGGGGGGGAAATTGAAAAACTGTTTTTT.

J is TRBJ2-3 and V is TRBV7-9; D is possibly TRBD1 (6 bases). CDR3 length: 14 amino acids. Trimming took off 4 bases at V and 6 bases at J, with 14 bases between the two ends. Per the germline V gene, CDR1 is SEHNR and CDR2 is FQNEAQ (reference sequence). The chain's CDR3 is CASSSQSRGDTQYF. The CDR3 nucleotides are TGTGCCAGCAGCTCCCAAAGCAGGGGTGATACGCAGTATTTT.

This clonotype was counted many times. The CDR3 spells CASSPPIGEPQFF. The CDR3, as DNA: TGTGCCAGCTCACCACCGATTGGGGAACCGCAGTTCTTC. V gene TRBV18 combines with J gene TRBJ2-1; D uncertain. The CDR3 is 13 residues long. Germline V lookup: CDR1 KGHSH, CDR2 LQKENI. Trimming took 0 bases from V and 12 from J, leaving 12 bases between them.

This clonotype appeared a few times. This chain joins TRBV16 and TRBJ1-5; D call uncertain. Germline V CDR1 and CDR2: KGHSY, FQNENV. The CDR3 totals 15 residues. V shed 0 bases and J shed 9 bases, with 15 bases lying between them. The CDR3 reads CASSQSVDGIRPQHF. The CDR3, as DNA: TGTGCCAGCAGCCAATCGGTCGACGGGATTCGGCCCCAGCATTTT.

This clonotype was seen only a few times. The J gene is TRBJ2-3, the V gene TRBV5-4; 9 bases are shared with TRBD2. The junction had 3 bases not matched to a gene; V was cut back by 2 bases and J by 2 bases. Germline V lookup: CDR1 SGHNT, CDR2 YYREEE (reference sequence). There are 15 residues in the CDR3. The CDR3 is CASSFPSGVTDTQYF. Here the CDR3 DNA reads TGTGCCAGCAGCTTCCCTAGCGGGGTCACAGATACGCAGTATTTT.

V and J are TRBV5-1 and TRBJ2-3; TRBD2 matches 7 bases. V lost 0 bases, J lost 5 bases, and 0 bases stayed unmatched. This CDR3 is 13 amino acids long. Germline V gives CDR1 SGHRS, CDR2 YFSETQ. The CDR3 loop is CASSLERGDTQYF. The CDR3 DNA reads as TGCGCCAGCAGCTTGGAGCGGGGAGATACGCAGTATTTT.

The chain's CDR3 is CASSLGLASYGYTF. The CDR3 DNA reads TGTGCCAGCAGCTTGGGACTGGCTAGCTATGGCTACACCTTC. The J gene is TRBJ1-2, the V gene TRBV11-2; the D gene is possibly TRBD1 (5 bases). Trimming stripped 3 bases from V and 4 bases from J, with 12 bases between. The CDR3 consists of 14 residues. Germline assignment: CDR1 SGHAT and CDR2 FQNNGV.

This clonotype showed up many times. V usage is TRBV4-3 and J usage is TRBJ2-3; 13 positions agree with TRBD2. The germline gives CDR1 LGHNA, CDR2 YSLEER. The V and J ends lost 4 bases and 4 bases, in that order; junction bases with no gene match: 5. The CDR3 loop spans 16 amino acids. This chain's CDR3 is CASSRELAGGPDTQYF. CDR3 bases: TGCGCCAGCAGCCGCGAACTAGCGGGGGGGCCAGATACGCAGTATTTT.

This clonotype was counted only a few times. This chain joins TRBV5-1 and TRBJ2-7; 8 bases line up with TRBD2. CDR1 is SGHRS and CDR2 is YFSETQ in the germline V gene. CDR3 size: 14 residues. V lost 0 bases and J lost 5; bases outside the gene matches: 4. CDR3 sequence reads: CASSLAGGVHEQYV. In DNA, the CDR3 is TGCGCCAGCAGCTTGGCCGGGGGGGTCCACGAGCAGTACGTC.

In its sample, this clonotype was seen many times. CDR3 sequence (DNA): TGTGCCAGCTCACCAGGTGAGAACACTGAAGCTTTCTTT. Its protein is CASSPGENTEAFF. The rearrangement links TRBV18 to TRBJ1-1; D unresolved. The ends were cut back, 2 bases at V and 1 base at J, with 5 bases in the middle. This CDR3 region has 13 residues. Germline CDR1 is KGHSH and CDR2 is LQKENI.

In its sample, this clonotype was seen many times. This chain links TRBV5-1 with TRBJ2-3; D is unclear. In germline, CDR1 is SGHRS, CDR2 YFSETQ. The V and J ends lost 0 bases and 6 bases respectively, with 11 bases between them. The CDR3 consists of 14 residues. The DNA of the CDR3 is TGCGCCAGCAGCTTGGGGCCTAATCTTGATACGCAGTATTTT. This sequence encodes CASSLGPNLDTQYF.

This clonotype was recorded at least ten times. The chain carries TRBV20-1 and TRBJ1-2, with a weak D call TRBD1 (5 bases). Trimming shortened V by 3 bases and J by 3 bases, and 8 bases separated the two germline ends. Germline V gene data show CDR1 as DFQATT and CDR2 as SNEGSKA (reference sequence). The CDR3 has 12 amino acids. In nucleotides, the CDR3 is TGCAGTGCTAGGCCCAGGGACTATGGCTACACCTTC. It codes for CSARPRDYGYTF.

This clonotype was seen repeatedly, ten times or more. This sequence joins TRBV7-2 and TRBJ1-2, with TRBD1 matching 7 bases. Germline V gives CDR1 SGHTA, CDR2 FQGNSA. The CDR3 runs 16 residues. The V gene end was trimmed by 5 bases and the J gene end by 0 bases; junction bases not matched to a gene: 9. Here the CDR3 DNA reads TGTGCCAGCAGCCGGTCCGGGCAGGGGGCTAACTATGGCTACACCTTC. This encodes CASSRSGQGANYGYTF.